This T cell receptor (beta chain) comes out of a study of blood T cell repertoires in COVID-19. The method was immunoSEQ multiplex PCR; TCRdb's version includes in-frame clones alone and lacks a portion of them. The table has over 95,000 clones, 65% to 85% seen once; the top ten hold roughly a sixth. Trimming left V 5 bases short and J 1 base short, with 16 bases between. The CDR3 length is 16 residues. Germline CDR1 and CDR2: SGHTA and FQGTGA. Only one count was recorded for this clone. The sequence derives from a woman aged 55-69 years with acute or convalescent COVID-19. The rearrangement joins TRBV7-3 to TRBJ2-3; D is perhaps TRBD2 (6 bases). The sequenced sample consisted of peripheral blood. CDR3 in DNA: TGTGCCAGCAGCGGAGGAGGGCGGACCCGCACAGATACGCAGTATTTT. It codes for CASSGGGRTRTDTQYF.